This T cell receptor beta chain was captured by sequencing in a study of blood T cell repertoires in COVID-19. The CDR3 sequence is 15 residues long. The V gene's germline CDR1 is GTSNPN and CDR2 SVGIG (reference sequence). J was trimmed by 7 bases and V by 5 bases; bases with no gene match: 9. Participant-reported clinical history was the basis for cohort assignment. TCRdb's copy holds only in-frame clones and misses some; the assay was immunoSEQ multiplex PCR. Of a few hundred thousand clones listed, 80% to 90% are singletons. The sequencing sample was made of PBMCs or T cells enriched from blood (not recorded which). V gene TRBV30 combines with J gene TRBJ2-2, with 11 bases matching TRBD2. The receptor was isolated from a man younger than 35 who had recovered from COVID-19. The CDR3 DNA sequence: TGTGCCTGGGGCGGGCTAGCGGGAGGCGGCGGGGAGCTGTTTTTT. Encoded protein: CAWGGLAGGGGELFF.